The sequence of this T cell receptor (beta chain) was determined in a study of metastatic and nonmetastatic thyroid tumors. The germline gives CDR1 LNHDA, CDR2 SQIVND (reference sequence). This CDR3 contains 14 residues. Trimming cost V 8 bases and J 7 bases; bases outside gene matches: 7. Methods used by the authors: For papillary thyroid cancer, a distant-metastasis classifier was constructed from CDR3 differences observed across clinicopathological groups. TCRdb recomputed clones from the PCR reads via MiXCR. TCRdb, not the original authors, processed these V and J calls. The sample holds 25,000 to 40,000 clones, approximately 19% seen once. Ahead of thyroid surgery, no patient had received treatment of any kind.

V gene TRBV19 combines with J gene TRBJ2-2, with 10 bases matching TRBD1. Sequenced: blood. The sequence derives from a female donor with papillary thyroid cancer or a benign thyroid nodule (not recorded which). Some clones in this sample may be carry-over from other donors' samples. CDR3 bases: TGTGCCAGTTTTGGGACAGGGGTGATCGGGGAGCTGTTTTTT. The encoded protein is CASFGTGVIGELFF.